This T cell receptor (beta chain) was documented in a study of T cell responses to AZD1222 COVID-19 vaccine. Notes on the study in general: At study baseline, merely several AZD1222 recipients were seropositive.

Note on this clone: Its antigen is as yet unknown.

Produced via immunoSEQ multiplex PCR; TCRdb's table is partial and in-frame only. The table includes 150,000 to 200,000 clones, just over 90% detected once. This receptor was taken from an adult who received the AZD1222 COVID-19 vaccine. The material sequenced was peripheral blood, taken 28 days after the second AZD1222 dose.

Here the CDR3 DNA reads TGCAGCGCCGGATTTAACTCCTACGAGCAGTACTTC. Translating gives CSAGFNSYEQYF. This chain connects TRBV29-1 to TRBJ2-7; no firm D call. Trimming left V 7 bases short and J 0 bases short, with 10 bases between. Germline CDR1 SQVTM, CDR2 ANQGSEA. This CDR3 has 12 amino acids.